The next 32 T cell receptor beta chains were all read from a single sample in a study of CD8 T cells in ankylosing spondylitis. TCRdb ran MiXCR on the 5' RACE reads and lists one entry per CDR3 protein. This table holds roughly 190,000 distinct CDR3 sequences, roughly 12% found once. Sequencing was performed on blood, either unsorted or a sorted T cell fraction (not recorded which). The receptors shown here come from a male donor with ankylosing spondylitis or in good health (not recorded which).

The chain employs TRBV19 and TRBJ2-2, with D perhaps matching TRBD2 (5 bases). The CDR3 covers 14 residues. Trimming cost V 5 bases and J 5 bases, with 12 bases left between them. The germline CDR1 and CDR2 sequences are LNHDA and SQIVND (reference sequence). The CDR3, as DNA: TGTGCCAGTAGTGTCGGGATAAGGACCGGGGAGCTGTTTTTT. It encodes CASSVGIRTGELFF.

The chain couples TRBV7-9 to TRBJ2-5; a weak D match, TRBD2 (6 bases). Germline CDR1 is SEHNR and CDR2 is FQNEAQ (reference sequence). V lost 0 bases and J lost 5, with 19 bases in between. This CDR3 is built from 17 residues. CDR3 sequence reads: CASSLAETWTTFETQYF. Written as DNA, the CDR3 is TGTGCCAGCAGCTTAGCTGAGACGTGGACTACTTTTGAGACCCAGTACTTC.

Concerning this clonotype: Mismatch with germline at one junction end may stem from a read error. The chain recombines TRBV4-1 with TRBJ2-6; the D is unclear. Looked up from germline, CDR1 is MGHRA and CDR2 is YSYEKL. CDR3 length equals 16 residues. The CDR3 region has the DNA TGCGCCAGCTGCCAAGAAGACATCTCTGGGGCCAACGTCCTGACTTTC. This encodes CASCQEDISGANVLTF.

This clonotype was recorded at least ten times. The chain couples TRBV7-8 to TRBJ2-3; 9 positions match TRBD1. V lost 5 bases, J lost 4 bases, and 7 bases stayed unmatched. The CDR3 has 15 amino acids. The V gene's germline CDR1 is SGHVS and CDR2 FQNEAQ. CDR3 sequence: CASSGEQGAADTQYF. The CDR3 region has the DNA TGTGCCAGCAGCGGAGAACAGGGGGCCGCAGATACGCAGTATTTT.

This clonotype turned up a few times. The chain couples TRBV4-1 to TRBJ2-7, with a possible D match to TRBD2 (7 bases). This CDR3 has 15 residues. CDR1 is MGHRA, CDR2 YSYEKL, per germline. Trimming stripped 8 bases from V and 2 bases from J, with 19 bases between. The CDR3 region has the DNA TGCGCCAGCCAAGTCCGGGGAGGGGGTCCCTACGAGCAGTACTTC. It translates to CASQVRGGGPYEQYF.

This clonotype was seen more than once but under ten times. This chain joins TRBV20-1 and TRBJ2-5; 8 positions match TRBD1. Germline CDR1 DFQATT, CDR2 SNEGSKA (reference sequence). V lost 1 base to trimming and J lost 2 bases; unmatched junction nucleotides: 12. This CDR3 is built from 17 residues. The CDR3 sequence is CSARGFWTGQIQETQYF. Written as DNA, the CDR3 is TGCAGTGCTAGAGGTTTCTGGACAGGGCAAATTCAAGAGACCCAGTACTTC.

This clonotype was found a few times. V is TRBV20-1 and J is TRBJ1-3, with D hard to call. The V gene lost 5 bases and the J gene lost 0 bases, with 17 bases spanning the gap. The V gene's germline CDR1 is DFQATT and CDR2 SNEGSKA (reference sequence). The CDR3 runs 16 residues. The CDR3 spells CSAFGQDAFSGNTIYF. Written as DNA, the CDR3 is TGCAGTGCTTTTGGTCAGGACGCATTCTCTGGAAACACCATATATTTT.

V gene TRBV4-1 combines with J gene TRBJ2-1; possible D gene TRBD2, 7 bases. Trimming stripped 1 base from V and 9 bases from J, with 19 bases between. The CDR3 has 16 amino acids. Germline CDR1 reads MGHRA; CDR2 reads YSYEKL. The CDR3 here is CASSQVMAGEGGEQFF. CDR3 nucleotides: TGCGCCAGCAGCCAAGTTATGGCGGGAGAAGGGGGTGAGCAGTTCTTC.

This clonotype occurred a few times. J is TRBJ2-7 and V is TRBV6-1; perhaps D is TRBD1 or TRBD2 (7 bases each). CDR1 is MNHNS, CDR2 SASEGT, per germline. Trimming removed 6 bases from V and 0 bases from J, with 15 bases in between. The CDR3 is made up of 15 amino acids. The CDR3 spells CASRTGTISSYEQYF. CDR3 nucleotides: TGTGCCAGCAGGACAGGGACTATCAGCTCCTACGAGCAGTACTTC.

In this sample, this clonotype turned up a few times. This chain joins TRBV3-1 and TRBJ2-7, with TRBD2 matching 10 bases. V gave up 1 base and J gave up 2 bases; unmatched junction bases: 2. The CDR3 is 15 amino acids. Germline V lookup: CDR1 LGHDT, CDR2 YNNKEL (reference sequence). This CDR3 is CASSQGTSGPYEQYF. CDR3 bases: TGTGCCAGCAGCCAAGGGACTAGCGGACCCTACGAGCAGTACTTC.

This clonotype was picked up a small number of times. This chain links TRBV3-1 with TRBJ2-1; 8 positions match TRBD1. V shed 1 base, J shed 7 bases, and the junction held 0 bases outside the gene matches. The CDR3 length is 13 residues. The germline V gene encodes CDR1 LGHDT and CDR2 YNNKEL (reference sequence). DNA for the CDR3: TGTGCCAGCAGCCAAGGGACAGGGAATGAGCAGTTCTTC. It encodes CASSQGTGNEQFF.

This clonotype was counted many times. The chain carries TRBV7-9 and TRBJ1-2; D is unclear. This CDR3 is 14 amino acids long. Trimming stripped 1 base from V and 1 base from J, with 7 bases between. Germline lookup yields CDR1 SEHNR and CDR2 FQNEAQ (reference sequence). The CDR3 loop reads CASSLGGLNYGYTF. CDR3 nucleotide sequence: TGTGCCAGCAGCTTAGGGGGTCTTAACTATGGCTACACCTTC.

This clonotype was observed a handful of times. The chain combines TRBV30 with TRBJ2-3; D gene unclear. Looked up from germline, CDR1 is GTSNPN and CDR2 is SVGIG (reference sequence). The CDR3 length is 12 residues. Trimming removed 3 bases at V and 0 bases at J, with 4 bases between. DNA of the CDR3: TGTGCCTGGAGCCACAGCACAGATACGCAGTATTTT. It specifies CAWSHSTDTQYF. The variable domain in full, with the rest retrieved from reference TRBV30 and TRBJ2-3, is SQTIHQWPATLVQPVGSPLSLECTVEGTSNPNLYWYRQAAGRGLQLLFYSVGIGQISSEVPQNLSASRPQDRQFILSSKKLLLSDSGFYLCAWSHSTDTQYFGPGTRLTVL.

This clonotype showed up just a few times. The gene calls are TRBV12-3 or TRBV12-4 and TRBJ1-4, with 9 nucleotides matching TRBD1. The CDR3 covers 15 residues. Unmatched junction bases numbered 6, after V lost 6 bases and J lost 4 bases. CDR3 bases: TGTGCCAGCAGGGTCGGGACAGGGTATAATGAAAAACTGTTTTTT. Its protein is CASRVGTGYNEKLFF.

This clonotype was seen a handful of times. This sequence joins TRBV20-1 and TRBJ2-4; TRBD2 is a possible D gene (5 bases). The V end was cut by 0 bases, the J end by 5 bases, with 14 bases between. Germline CDR1 reads DFQATT; CDR2 reads SNEGSKA (reference sequence). The length of the CDR3 is 15 residues. CDR3 sequence reads: CSAREFEGWENIQYF. CDR3 DNA sequence: TGCAGTGCTAGAGAATTTGAGGGTTGGGAAAACATTCAGTACTTC.

The table lists this clonotype with many counts. This sequence joins TRBV7-9 and TRBJ2-1, with 7 positions matching TRBD2. After removal of 3 bases from V and 4 bases from J, the junction contained 6 bases not matched to a gene. Per the germline V gene, CDR1 is SEHNR and CDR2 is FQNEAQ (reference sequence). The CDR3 runs to 15 residues. The CDR3 loop reads CASSFGLAEYNEQFF. In DNA, the CDR3 is TGTGCCAGCAGCTTTGGGCTAGCGGAGTACAATGAGCAGTTCTTC.

The chain joins TRBV20-1 to TRBJ2-4; perhaps TRBD2 as D (6 bases). The CDR3 length is 13 residues. Between the trimmed V and J ends, which lost 3 bases and 7 bases, there was a span of 13 bases. Germline V CDR1 and CDR2: DFQATT, SNEGSKA (reference sequence). The CDR3 sequence is CSARPRGWNIQYF. The CDR3 DNA is TGCAGTGCTAGGCCGCGGGGATGGAACATTCAGTACTTC.

The table lists this clonotype with a few counts. The V and J genes are TRBV27 and TRBJ2-1; maybe TRBD1 (6 bases). CDR1 is MNHEY, CDR2 SMNVEV, per germline (reference sequence). V lost 3 bases, J lost 7 bases, and 13 bases lay in between. This CDR3 is 14 amino acids long. CDR3 loop: CASSFFGQTNEQFF. CDR3 nucleotides: TGTGCCAGCAGTTTCTTCGGACAGACTAATGAGCAGTTCTTC.

The chain carries TRBV12-3 or TRBV12-4 and TRBJ1-2; possible D gene TRBD1, 5 bases. Trimming removed 7 bases at V and 1 base at J, with 16 bases between. The CDR3 has 15 residues. The CDR3 protein is CASTMGRGLNYGYTF. The CDR3 bases are TGTGCCAGCACCATGGGGAGGGGACTTAACTATGGCTACACCTTC.

This chain links TRBV9 with TRBJ2-5, with 7 bases that match TRBD2. Losses at the gene ends were 0 bases for V and 3 bases for J; bases not matched to a gene: 5. The CDR3 covers 15 residues. The V gene's germline CDR1 is SGDLS and CDR2 YYNGEE. The CDR3 loop is CASSVGRTSKETQYF. The CDR3 DNA sequence: TGTGCCAGCAGCGTAGGTCGGACTAGTAAAGAGACCCAGTACTTC. Looking up the rest from reference TRBV9 and TRBJ2-5 gives the full variable domain: DSGVTQTPKHLITATGQRVTLRCSPRSGDLSVYWYQQSLDQGLQFLIQYYNGEERAKGNILERFSAQQFPDLHSELNLSSLELGDSALYFCASSVGRTSKETQYFGPGTRLLVL.

V usage is TRBV12-3 or TRBV12-4 and J usage is TRBJ2-2, with TRBD2 matching 9 bases. This CDR3 has 14 amino acids. J gave up 5 bases and V 2 bases, and 0 bases lay outside the gene matches. CDR3 in amino acids: CASSLLAGTGELFF. Written as DNA, the CDR3 is TGTGCCAGCAGTTTACTAGCGGGGACCGGGGAGCTGTTTTTT.

This clonotype was counted between two and nine times. The chain employs TRBV9 and TRBJ2-2; possibly TRBD2 for D (5 bases). V was pared by 2 bases and J by 2 bases, with 10 bases between. Germline V gives CDR1 SGDLS, CDR2 YYNGEE. The CDR3 is 15 amino acids. This CDR3 reads CASSVGGFNTGELFF. The CDR3, as DNA: TGTGCCAGCAGCGTCGGAGGATTTAACACCGGGGAGCTGTTTTTT.

This clonotype was observed a few times. This chain joins TRBV4-2 and TRBJ2-7; no firm D call. Germline lookup yields CDR1 LGHNA and CDR2 YNFKEQ. The CDR3 length is 15 residues. The germline V and J ends were trimmed by 1 base and 2 bases, with 12 bases remaining between them. CDR3 residues: CASSQAETVAYEQYF. Here the CDR3 DNA reads TGTGCCAGCAGCCAAGCCGAAACGGTCGCCTACGAGCAGTACTTC.

This clonotype was counted a few times. The chain recombines TRBV5-1 with TRBJ2-3; 9 bases map to TRBD2. Trimming took 4 bases from V and 3 from J; bases not matched to a gene: 9. The CDR3 runs to 16 residues. Germline lookup yields CDR1 SGHRS and CDR2 YFSETQ. The CDR3 reads CASSRSAGGSTDTQYF. In nucleotides, the CDR3 is TGCGCCAGCAGCCGATCAGCGGGAGGCTCTACAGATACGCAGTATTTT.

This chain uses TRBV11-2 with TRBJ2-3; 12 bases align to TRBD2. With 5 bases clipped from V and 6 bases from J, the junction kept 15 bases outside the gene matches. Germline V gene lookup returns CDR1 SGHAT and CDR2 FQNNGV. The CDR3 runs to 18 residues. The chain's CDR3 is CASSPLGATSGRADTQYF. The CDR3 bases are TGTGCCAGCAGCCCACTTGGGGCGACTAGCGGGAGAGCGGATACGCAGTATTTT.

This clonotype was counted only a few times. V and J are TRBV9 and TRBJ2-3; a weak D match, TRBD2 (5 bases). V dropped 2 bases and J dropped 0 bases, with 13 bases sitting between them. Per the germline V gene, CDR1 is SGDLS and CDR2 is YYNGEE. The CDR3 runs 16 residues. The CDR3 is CASSVGTAVSTDTQYF. CDR3 coding DNA: TGTGCCAGCAGCGTGGGCACAGCGGTTAGCACAGATACGCAGTATTTT.

By sample fraction, this clonotype is medium-sized. The chain has TRBV15 and TRBJ1-6; no clear D gene. The CDR3 spans 14 residues. Trimming took 1 base from V and 10 from J, leaving 11 bases between them. Per the germline V gene, CDR1 is LNHNV and CDR2 is YYDKDF (reference sequence). The CDR3 DNA is TGTGCCACCAGCAGAGTAGCAGTAGGATCACCCCTCCACTTT. Its protein is CATSRVAVGSPLHF.

CDR3 coding DNA: TGTGCCAGCAGCTTAGAGGGCAGGGGGCTTAACTATGGCTACACCTTC. This translates into CASSLEGRGLNYGYTF. V is TRBV7-9 and J is TRBJ1-2, with 8 bases that match TRBD1. Trimming at V came to 1 base and at J to 1 base, leaving 5 bases not matched to a gene. Germline assignment: CDR1 SEHNR and CDR2 FQNEAQ (reference sequence). This CDR3 has 16 amino acids.

The chain carries TRBV6-5 and TRBJ2-3; D is ambiguous. CDR1 and CDR2 from the germline V gene are MNHEY and SVGAGI. The CDR3 has 14 amino acids. Trimming stripped 2 bases from V and 0 bases from J, with 6 bases between. The CDR3, as DNA: TGTGCCAGCAGTTACATCGCGAGCACAGATACGCAGTATTTT. This codes for CASSYIASTDTQYF.

This clonotype was counted only a few times. The V call is TRBV12-3 or TRBV12-4, the J call TRBJ2-5, with 10 nucleotides matching TRBD1. J was trimmed by 4 bases and V by 6 bases; bases with no gene match: 14. This CDR3 comprises 17 residues. The CDR3 DNA sequence: TGTGCCAGCAGATTCCGGGACAGGGGTATTACGGGAGAGACCCAGTACTTC. Residues: CASRFRDRGITGETQYF.

This clonotype was seen many times. This chain uses TRBV29-1 with TRBJ2-7; D might be TRBD2 (6 bases). The V gene lost 0 bases and the J gene lost 6 bases, with 6 bases spanning the gap. CDR1 and CDR2 (germline): SQVTM, ANQGSEA. The CDR3 runs to 11 residues. CDR3 bases: TGCAGCGTTGAAGAGGGAGGCGAGCAGTACTTC. It specifies CSVEEGGEQYF.

This clonotype has only a few counts. The V gene is TRBV29-1, the J gene TRBJ1-5; a possible D gene is TRBD1 (5 bases). Germline values: CDR1 SQVTM, CDR2 ANQGSEA. This CDR3 spans 14 amino acids. V lost 6 bases, J lost 2 bases, and 14 bases lay in between. Here the CDR3 reads CSVAGVDRNQPQHF. For the CDR3, the DNA is TGCAGCGTGGCGGGGGTAGACCGCAATCAGCCCCAGCATTTT.